This TCR beta chain was recovered during a study of blood T cell repertoires in COVID-19. The V end was cut by 10 bases, the J end by 0 bases, with 17 bases between. Per germline, CDR1 LNHDA and CDR2 SQIVND (reference sequence). The CDR3 contains 15 residues. Enrolment of Seattle patients took place during active infection, and they were followed longitudinally. Clones were read by immunoSEQ multiplex PCR, and TCRdb kept only the in-frame ones, dropping some. This table has hundreds of thousands of clones, around 87% appearing once. The sequenced material came from peripheral blood. The chain employs TRBV19 and TRBJ2-3, with a tentative D call TRBD1 (6 bases). The TCR comes from a woman in her 50s with COVID-19, enrolled during active disease. The CDR3 region has the DNA TGTGCCACTGGACAGCTTTCGACTAGCACAGATACGCAGTATTTT. This sequence encodes CATGQLSTSTDTQYF.